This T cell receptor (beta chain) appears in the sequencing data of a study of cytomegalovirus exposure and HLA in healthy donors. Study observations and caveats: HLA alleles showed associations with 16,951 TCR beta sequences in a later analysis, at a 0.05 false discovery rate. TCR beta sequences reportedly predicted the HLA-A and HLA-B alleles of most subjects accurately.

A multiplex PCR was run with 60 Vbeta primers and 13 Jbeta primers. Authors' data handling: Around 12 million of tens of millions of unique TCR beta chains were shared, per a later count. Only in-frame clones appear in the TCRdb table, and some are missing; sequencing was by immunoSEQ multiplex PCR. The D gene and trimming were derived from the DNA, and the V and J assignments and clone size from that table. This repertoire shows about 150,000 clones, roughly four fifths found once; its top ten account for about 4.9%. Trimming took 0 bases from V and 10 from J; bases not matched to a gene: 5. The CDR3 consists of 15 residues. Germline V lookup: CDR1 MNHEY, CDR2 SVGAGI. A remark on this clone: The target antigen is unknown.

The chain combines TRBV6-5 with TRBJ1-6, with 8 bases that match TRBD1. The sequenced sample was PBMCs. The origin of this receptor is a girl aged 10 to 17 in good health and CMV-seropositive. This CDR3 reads CASSYSTGVESPLHF. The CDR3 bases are TGTGCCAGCAGTTACTCGACAGGGGTCGAGTCACCCCTCCACTTT.